These 26 T cell receptor beta chains originate from one sample sequenced in a study of blood T cell repertoires in COVID-19. Measured with immunoSEQ multiplex PCR; TCRdb has only the in-frame clones, and not every one. Of tens of thousands of clones detected, roughly four fifths appear once; the ten largest clones hold around 3.9%. The sequencing sample was made of peripheral blood. Receptor source: an older woman with acute or convalescent COVID-19.

This chain connects TRBV18 to TRBJ1-1; D is possibly TRBD1 (5 bases). The CDR3 is made up of 15 amino acids. V was trimmed by 2 bases and J by 5 bases, leaving 15 bases between them. Germline loops: CDR1 KGHSH, CDR2 LQKENI. The CDR3 DNA sequence: TGTGCCAGCTCACCAACTGGCGGGGGGGAAACTGAAGCTTTCTTT. It translates to CASSPTGGGETEAFF.

This clone was counted at least ten times. The genes are TRBV9 and TRBJ1-4; 8 nucleotides align to TRBD1. Germline CDR1 SGDLS, CDR2 YYNGEE. This CDR3 comprises 16 residues. Trimming took 0 bases from V and 8 from J; bases not matched to a gene: 9. In DNA form, the CDR3 reads TGTGCCAGCAGCGTAGCTACCGGGGGGACAGGAGAAAAACTGTTTTTT. It is translated as CASSVATGGTGEKLFF.

The V call is TRBV7-2, the J call TRBJ1-3; TRBD1 matches 9 bases. V shed 5 bases and J 0 bases; nucleotides not matched to a gene: 5. Germline V gives CDR1 SGHTA, CDR2 FQGNSA. The CDR3 covers 16 residues. The DNA of the CDR3 is TGTGCCAGCAGCAGGGACAGGGAACTCTCTGGAAACACCATATATTTT. It yields the protein CASSRDRELSGNTIYF.

In its sample, this clone was seen once. J is TRBJ2-2 and V is TRBV7-8, with D possibly TRBD2 on 5 matching bases. Trimming left V 2 bases short and J 0 bases short, with 10 bases between. The CDR3 length is 16 residues. Germline V gives CDR1 SGHVS, CDR2 FQNEAQ. The CDR3 nucleotides read TGTGCCAGCAGCTTACGAGAGGGAACGAACACCGGGGAGCTGTTTTTT. Its protein is CASSLREGTNTGELFF.

J is TRBJ1-2 and V is TRBV29-1; 7 bases fit TRBD1. Germline trimming cut 8 bases from V and 6 bases from J; bases unmatched to any gene: 9. CDR1 SQVTM and CDR2 ANQGSEA come from the germline V gene. The CDR3 extends over 12 amino acids. The CDR3 spells CSTGGGLDGYTF. The CDR3 nucleotides are TGCAGCACGGGAGGGGGCCTAGATGGCTACACCTTC.

This chain uses TRBV5-3 with TRBJ1-2; no clear D. TRBV5-3 is marked as an open reading frame, function uncertain. The CDR3 is 14 amino acids. The ends were cut back, 0 bases at V and 3 bases at J, with 9 bases in the middle. DNA of the CDR3: TGTGCCAGAAGCTTGGGAGACCGGGACTATGGCTACACCTTC. Its protein is CARSLGDRDYGYTF.

CDR3 in amino acids: CASSAVLAGNNEQFF. Here the CDR3 DNA reads TGTGCCAGCAGCGCCGTCCTAGCGGGGAACAATGAGCAGTTCTTC. The chain couples TRBV9 to TRBJ2-1, with 9 bases lining up with TRBD2. Germline V gene data show CDR1 as SGDLS and CDR2 as YYNGEE. Germline trimming cut 3 bases from V and 5 bases from J; bases unmatched to any gene: 6. The CDR3 is 15 residues long.

The rearrangement joins TRBV2 to TRBJ1-4; 7 nucleotides match TRBD1. Trimming took 6 bases from V and 7 from J; bases not matched to a gene: 11. The V gene's germline CDR1 is SNHLY and CDR2 FYNNEI. CDR3 size: 15 residues. Written as DNA, the CDR3 is TGTGCCAGCAGCGCGATACAGGGGATGCGTGAAAAACTGTTTTTT. It encodes CASSAIQGMREKLFF.

The rearrangement joins TRBV19 to TRBJ2-1; 9 bases align to TRBD1. The CDR3 totals 16 residues. The junction had 6 bases not matched to a gene; V was cut back by 4 bases and J by 2 bases. Per the germline V gene, CDR1 is LNHDA and CDR2 is SQIVND (reference sequence). The CDR3 is CASSTGTGWTYNEQFF. The CDR3 DNA follows: TGTGCCAGTAGTACCGGGACAGGGTGGACCTACAATGAGCAGTTCTTC.

The rearrangement links TRBV6-5 to TRBJ1-6; 8 bases match TRBD1. The CDR3 length is 15 residues. CDR1 MNHEY and CDR2 SVGAGI come from the germline V gene. The ends lost 7 bases at V and 7 bases at J; junction bases unmatched: 9. CDR3 residues: CASTPGGQENSPLHF. The CDR3 DNA sequence: TGTGCCAGCACTCCCGGGGGACAGGAGAATTCACCCCTCCACTTT.

The genes are TRBV6-6 and TRBJ1-1, with D possibly being TRBD1 (6 bases). The CDR3 totals 14 residues. Germline lookup yields CDR1 MNHNY and CDR2 SVGAGI (reference sequence). Trimming pared 0 bases from V and 5 bases from J, leaving 10 bases between. CDR3 sequence: CASSYSARGTEAFF. CDR3 DNA: TGTGCCAGCAGTTACTCGGCCAGGGGAACTGAAGCTTTCTTT.

This clone was seen just once. This chain connects TRBV2 to TRBJ1-2; D is perhaps TRBD1 (5 bases). V dropped 7 bases and J dropped 8 bases, with 23 bases sitting between them. Looked up from germline, CDR1 is SNHLY and CDR2 is FYNNEI. This CDR3 has 15 residues. The CDR3 region has the DNA TGTGCCAGCATCCCAATGGTCTACGGGGGGAAAGGCTACACCTTC. This codes for CASIPMVYGGKGYTF.

V and J are TRBV18 and TRBJ2-3; tentative D call: TRBD2 (6 bases). The germline gives CDR1 KGHSH, CDR2 LQKENI. The CDR3 contains 15 residues. V lost 5 bases and J lost 2, with 14 bases in between. CDR3: CASSNVGGPTDTQYF. CDR3 DNA: TGTGCCAGCTCAAATGTCGGGGGACCCACAGATACGCAGTATTTT.

This clone occurred once. The V call is TRBV5-4, the J call TRBJ1-3; D gene ambiguous. The CDR3 has 16 amino acids. V dropped 3 bases and J dropped 0 bases, with 13 bases sitting between them. Germline V gene sequence: CDR1 SGHNT, CDR2 YYREEE (reference sequence). CDR3 sequence: CASSSYGRGSGNTIYF. CDR3 nucleotide sequence: TGTGCCAGCAGCTCGTACGGACGGGGCTCTGGAAACACCATATATTTT. Full variable domain (outside the CDR3, taken from reference TRBV5-4 and TRBJ1-3): ETGVTQSPTHLIKTRGQQVTLRCSSQSGHNTVSWYQQALGQGPQFIFQYYREEENGRGNFPPRFSGLQFPNYSSELNVNALELDDSALYLCASSSYGRGSGNTIYFGEGSWLTVV.

V and J are TRBV11-2 and TRBJ2-3; 8 nucleotides line up with TRBD2. This CDR3 is built from 15 residues. Trimming removed 5 bases from V and 5 bases from J; junction bases left unmatched: 9. Germline lookup yields CDR1 SGHAT and CDR2 FQNNGV. The CDR3 sequence is CASSPRTSRGDTQYF. The CDR3 DNA follows: TGTGCCAGCAGCCCGAGGACTAGCCGAGGAGATACGCAGTATTTT. Together with reference TRBV11-2 and TRBJ2-3, the CDR3 gives the full variable domain: EAGVAQSPRYKIIEKRQSVAFWCNPISGHATLYWYQQILGQGPKLLIQFQNNGVVDDSQLPKDRFSAERLKGVDSTLKIQPAKLEDSAVYLCASSPRTSRGDTQYFGPGTRLTVL.

The J gene is TRBJ2-3, the V gene TRBV9, with TRBD1 matching over 10 bases. Losses at the gene ends were 0 bases for V and 5 bases for J; bases not matched to a gene: 3. CDR1 is SGDLS and CDR2 is YYNGEE in the germline V gene. The CDR3 runs 15 residues. The CDR3 DNA follows: TGTGCCAGCAGCGTAGGACAGGGGGCAATAGATACGCAGTATTTT. Amino acid sequence: CASSVGQGAIDTQYF.

The chain links TRBV5-6 to TRBJ1-2, with TRBD1 matching over 11 bases. The germline V gene has CDR1 SGHDT and CDR2 YYEEEE. V lost 4 bases and J lost 7; bases outside the gene matches: 6. The CDR3 has 14 amino acids. The CDR3 DNA reads TGTGCCAGCAGCCTAGGACAGGGGGCGCGTGGCTACACCTTC. Protein product: CASSLGQGARGYTF.

Turning to this clone: This clone may be a read error of a much larger clone one base away. Other DNA sequences in this specimen translate into the identical CDR3. This chain's CDR3 is CASSEQGESYEQYF. In DNA form, the CDR3 reads TGTGCCAGCAGTGAACAGGGGGAATCCTACGAGCAGTACTTC. The gene calls are TRBV2 and TRBJ2-7; 7 bases are shared with TRBD1. Losses at the gene ends were 2 bases for V and 1 base for J; bases not matched to a gene: 2. In germline, CDR1 is SNHLY, CDR2 FYNNEI. The CDR3 runs to 14 residues.

This rearrangement joins TRBV2 to TRBJ1-2; TRBD1 agrees at 7 bases. This CDR3 contains 16 residues. V trimming: 6 bases; J trimming: 3 bases; junction bases outside the gene matches: 13. Germline loops: CDR1 SNHLY, CDR2 FYNNEI. The CDR3 sequence is CASRPPPAGGYYGYTF. The CDR3 region has the DNA TGTGCCAGCAGACCTCCCCCGGCAGGGGGATACTATGGCTACACCTTC.

The chain employs TRBV5-1 and TRBJ1-1, with unresolved D. This CDR3 is built from 14 residues. CDR1 is SGHRS and CDR2 is YFSETQ in the germline V gene. The V end lost 6 bases, the J end lost 3 bases, and 15 bases lay between the germline ends. CDR3: CASNPGRRDTEAFF. The CDR3 bases are TGCGCCAGCAATCCGGGCCGGAGGGACACTGAAGCTTTCTTT.

The chain carries TRBV5-1 and TRBJ1-2; D ambiguous. CDR3 length: 14 residues. The germline V gene has CDR1 SGHRS and CDR2 YFSETQ. Trimming shortened V by 5 bases and J by 0 bases, and 11 bases separated the two germline ends. The CDR3 sequence is CASSLTAANYGYTF. Written as DNA, the CDR3 is TGCGCCAGCAGTTTGACTGCCGCTAACTATGGCTACACCTTC.

This sequence joins TRBV27 and TRBJ1-1, with no clear D. V lost 4 bases and J 4 bases, leaving 13 bases between the germline ends. The CDR3 sequence is 14 residues long. Germline values: CDR1 MNHEY, CDR2 SMNVEV (reference sequence). For the CDR3, the DNA is TGTGCCAGCAGTTCCCGGGGTTTCGGCACTGAAGCTTTCTTT. It encodes CASSSRGFGTEAFF.

V usage is TRBV7-2 and J usage is TRBJ1-2; possibly TRBD1 for D (6 bases). The CDR3 is 13 residues long. Germline CDR1 and CDR2: SGHTA and FQGNSA. Trimming took off 4 bases at V and 6 bases at J, with 12 bases between the two ends. The CDR3 protein is CASSSQQGDGYTF. CDR3 in DNA: TGTGCCAGCAGCTCACAACAGGGAGATGGCTACACCTTC. The full variable domain, completed using reference TRBV7-2 and TRBJ1-2, is GAGVSQSPSNKVTEKGKDVELRCDPISGHTALYWYRQSLGQGLEFLIYFQGNSAPDKSGLPSDRFSAERTGGSVSTLTIQRTQQEDSAVYLCASSSQQGDGYTFGSGTRLTVV.

V usage is TRBV4-1 and J usage is TRBJ2-1; a weak D match, TRBD1 (6 bases). There are 15 residues in the CDR3. Germline assignment: CDR1 MGHRA and CDR2 YSYEKL. The V and J ends lost 1 base and 1 base respectively, with 8 bases between them. The CDR3 nucleotides are TGCGCCAGCAGCCAAGTTAGGGGGTCCTACAATGAGCAGTTCTTC. The encoded protein is CASSQVRGSYNEQFF.

Here the CDR3 reads CASSLKTGVGYGYTF. In nucleotides, the CDR3 is TGTGCCAGCTCACTCAAGACAGGGGTGGGCTATGGCTACACCTTC. This sequence joins TRBV18 and TRBJ1-2, with 8 bases identical to TRBD1. This CDR3 contains 15 residues. V gave up 4 bases and J gave up 4 bases; unmatched junction bases: 8. From germline, CDR1 is KGHSH and CDR2 LQKENI.

J is TRBJ1-3 and V is TRBV15, with unresolved D. Trimming took off 0 bases at V and 0 bases at J, with 15 bases between the two ends. This CDR3 comprises 18 residues. Germline loops: CDR1 LNHNV, CDR2 YYDKDF (reference sequence). The CDR3 spells CATSRELLGPYSGNTIYF. As DNA, the CDR3 is TGTGCCACCAGCAGAGAACTACTCGGTCCCTACTCTGGAAACACCATATATTTT.